One and the same sample provided the 22 T cell receptor beta chains below, sequenced in a study of T cell repertoires in cytomegalovirus infection. TCRdb itself ran the reads through MiXCR, one entry per CDR3 protein. The sample records under 600,000 distinct CDR3 sequences, about 17% being singletons. The sample taken for sequencing was CD8+ T cells from PBMCs. These receptors came from a human donor in good health (CMV status not recorded). Some clones in this sample may be carry-over from other donors' samples.

This rearrangement joins TRBV27 to TRBJ1-1; unclear D gene. V was pared by 0 bases and J by 5 bases, with 7 bases between. From germline, CDR1 is MNHEY and CDR2 SMNVEV (reference sequence). The CDR3 loop spans 13 amino acids. DNA for the CDR3: TGTGCCAGCAGTTTATCTTCCAGTACTGAAGCTTTCTTT. This codes for CASSLSSSTEAFF.

The V and J genes are TRBV27 and TRBJ2-3; 9 bases map to TRBD2. The CDR3 is made up of 16 amino acids. Germline V gives CDR1 MNHEY, CDR2 SMNVEV (reference sequence). J lost 2 bases, V lost 5 bases, and 8 bases had no gene match. CDR3 sequence: CASSPSSGESTDTQYF. The CDR3 nucleotides read TGTGCCAGCAGTCCCTCTAGCGGGGAGTCCACAGATACGCAGTATTTT.

Details on this clonotype: A much larger clone sits a single nucleotide away, making a read error possible. In nucleotides, the CDR3 is TGTGCCAGCAGCCAAAACCAGAGAGGGCGACTAACCTACGTGCAGTACTTC. Translation: CASSQNQRGRLTYVQYF. The chain is built from TRBV7-4 and TRBJ2-7; perhaps TRBD2 as D (5 bases). The V gene's germline CDR1 is SGHVT and CDR2 SQSDAQ. The CDR3 totals 17 residues. Drawing the rest from reference TRBV7-4 and TRBJ2-7, the complete variable domain is GAGVSQSPRYKVAKRGRDVALRCDSISGHVTLYWYRQTLGQGSEVLTYSQSDAQRDKSGRPSGRFSAERPERSVSTLKIQRTEQGDSAVYLCASSQNQRGRLTYVQYFGPGTRLTVT.

This rearrangement joins TRBV5-1 to TRBJ1-4; tentatively, D is TRBD1 (5 bases). Germline V CDR1 and CDR2: SGHRS, YFSETQ. Trimming removed 4 bases from V and 8 bases from J, with 21 bases in between. The CDR3 extends over 16 amino acids. CDR3 in amino acids: CASSPSQFQGGEKLFF. CDR3 DNA sequence: TGCGCCAGCAGCCCATCCCAATTCCAGGGCGGGGAAAAACTGTTTTTT.

This chain links TRBV4-1 with TRBJ2-1; 11 bases align to TRBD2. The CDR3 runs 17 residues. Per the germline V gene, CDR1 is MGHRA and CDR2 is YSYEKL. J lost 5 bases, V lost 3 bases, and 9 bases had no gene match. CDR3 loop: CASSHTSGRGADNEQFF. As DNA, the CDR3 is TGCGCCAGCAGCCACACTAGCGGGAGAGGCGCGGACAATGAGCAGTTCTTC.

V is TRBV5-1 and J is TRBJ1-1; 8 nucleotides agree with TRBD1. CDR3 length: 17 residues. In germline, CDR1 is SGHRS, CDR2 YFSETQ. J gave up 0 bases and V 0 bases, and 7 bases lay outside the gene matches. For the CDR3, the DNA is TGCGCCAGCAGCTTGGCGAAAGGGGACAGGATGAACACTGAAGCTTTCTTT. Residues: CASSLAKGDRMNTEAFF. The full variable domain, its missing parts supplied by reference TRBV5-1 and TRBJ1-1, is KAGVTQTPRYLIKTRGQQVTLSCSPISGHRSVSWYQQTPGQGLQFLFEYFSETQRNKGNFPGRFSGRQFSNSRSEMNVSTLELGDSALYLCASSLAKGDRMNTEAFFGQGTRLTVV.

This clonotype turned up a few times. CDR3 sequence: CASSLGLAGAGPQETQYF. CDR3 nucleotide sequence: TGTGCCAGCAGCTTGGGACTAGCGGGAGCGGGGCCTCAAGAGACCCAGTACTTC. This chain uses TRBV11-2 with TRBJ2-5; TRBD2 aligns across 14 bases. The CDR3 contains 18 residues. Germline V gene sequence: CDR1 SGHAT, CDR2 FQNNGV. After removal of 3 bases from V and 2 bases from J, the junction contained 8 bases not matched to a gene.

Details on this clonotype: A much bigger clone sits one base away, suggesting this may be a read error. This chain joins TRBV7-4 and TRBJ2-7; no definite D call. Germline CDR1 SGHVT, CDR2 SQSDAQ. The CDR3 is 12 amino acids. The CDR3 is CASILGKYEQYF. The CDR3 nucleotides are TGTGCCAGCATCTTAGGAAAATACGAGCAGTACTTC.

In regard to this clonotype: A read error may be the cause here, since a much bigger clone is one base away. The rearrangement links TRBV7-6 to TRBJ2-1, with D uncertain. The V gene's germline CDR1 is SGHVS and CDR2 FNYEAQ. The CDR3 sequence is 14 residues long. In nucleotides, the CDR3 is TGTGCCAGCAGCTCCGCCCTCTCCAACAATGAGCAGTTCTTC. This codes for CASSSALSNNEQFF.

The chain uses TRBV28 and TRBJ2-7; unclear D gene. Trimming stripped 7 bases from V and 6 bases from J, with 16 bases between. The CDR3 spans 13 residues. Germline CDR1 reads MDHEN; CDR2 reads SYDVKM. Written as DNA, the CDR3 is TGTGCCAGCACAAAGGCCAGGTTTATCGAGCAGTACTTC. Protein product: CASTKARFIEQYF. Full variable domain (missing parts from reference TRBV28 and TRBJ2-7): DVKVTQSSRYLVKRTGEKVFLECVQDMDHENMFWYRQDPGLGLRLIYFSYDVKMKEKGDIPEGYSVSREKKERFSLILESASTNQTSMYLCASTKARFIEQYFGPGTRLTVT.

About this clonotype: An end of the junction does not agree with germline; a read error may underlie this. The genes are TRBV11-1 and TRBJ2-1; 13 bases line up with TRBD2. The CDR3 is 16 residues long. Germline V gene sequence: CDR1 SGHAT, CDR2 FQDESV (reference sequence). The CDR3 loop is CASSLPGLAGVYNELF. In nucleotides, the CDR3 is TGTGCCAGCAGCTTACCCGGACTAGCGGGAGTCTACAATGAGCTCTTC.

This clonotype has a count of ten or more. This sequence joins TRBV7-2 and TRBJ1-2; D call uncertain. Germline CDR1 reads SGHTA; CDR2 reads FQGNSA. The CDR3 loop spans 14 amino acids. Deletions cut 0 bases from V and 6 bases from J, with 11 bases between. In nucleotides, the CDR3 is TGTGCCAGCAGCTTAGCGGCGGGTCGGAATGGCTACACCTTC. It is translated as CASSLAAGRNGYTF.

This clonotype was detected a few times. This chain links TRBV27 with TRBJ1-5, with a weak D call TRBD1 (6 bases). Germline V CDR1 and CDR2: MNHEY, SMNVEV (reference sequence). This CDR3 contains 16 residues. V was cut by 0 bases and J by 2 bases, with 11 bases left in between. The CDR3 region is CASSLSIRGGNQPQHF. The CDR3 nucleotides read TGTGCCAGCAGTTTATCGATCAGGGGAGGCAATCAGCCCCAGCATTTT.

This clonotype was seen more than once but under ten times. The V and J genes are TRBV6-5 and TRBJ1-1; no clear D gene. V was cut by 4 bases and J by 1 base, with 7 bases left in between. Looked up from germline, CDR1 is MNHEY and CDR2 is SVGAGI. This CDR3 spans 13 amino acids. The CDR3 reads CASSFITNTEAFF. The CDR3 nucleotides read TGTGCCAGCAGTTTCATAACGAACACTGAAGCTTTCTTT.

Ten or more counts support this clonotype. The CDR3 coding sequence is TGTGCCAGCAGTTTCCCTGGGGCCAACGTCCTGACTTTC. As protein: CASSFPGANVLTF. The chain couples TRBV28 to TRBJ2-6, with D hard to call. Germline-derived CDR1 and CDR2 are MDHEN and SYDVKM. The V gene lost 3 bases and the J gene lost 2 bases, with 2 bases spanning the gap. The CDR3 sequence is 13 residues long. Combining the CDR3 with reference TRBV28 and TRBJ2-6 gives the whole variable domain DVKVTQSSRYLVKRTGEKVFLECVQDMDHENMFWYRQDPGLGLRLIYFSYDVKMKEKGDIPEGYSVSREKKERFSLILESASTNQTSMYLCASSFPGANVLTFGAGSRLTVL.

This chain links TRBV28 with TRBJ2-7; D is ambiguous. With 1 base removed from V and 4 bases from J, the gap between germline ends came to 5 bases. This CDR3 spans 12 amino acids. Germline CDR1 reads MDHEN; CDR2 reads SYDVKM. The CDR3: CASSLFIYEQYF. Written as DNA, the CDR3 is TGTGCCAGCAGTTTATTCATTTACGAGCAGTACTTC.

This clonotype was observed a few times. The gene calls are TRBV4-2 and TRBJ2-7, with TRBD2 as a possible D gene (6 bases). Deletions cut 2 bases from V and 4 bases from J, with 12 bases between. Germline CDR1 reads LGHNA; CDR2 reads YNFKEQ. The CDR3 contains 14 residues. DNA of the CDR3: TGTGCCAGCAGCCAACCGGGAGAAGAATACGAGCAGTACTTC. This translates into CASSQPGEEYEQYF.

At least ten counts were recorded for this clonotype. The chain has TRBV7-9 and TRBJ1-2; TRBD1 matches 10 bases. The CDR3 runs to 13 residues. J gave up 8 bases and V 8 bases, and 8 bases lay outside the gene matches. Germline lookup yields CDR1 SEHNR and CDR2 FQNEAQ (reference sequence). The CDR3 nucleotides are TGTGCCAGCTCGGGCGGGACAGGGGTCGGCTACACCTTC. Translated, it gives CASSGGTGVGYTF.

This clonotype was picked up a small number of times. The rearrangement links TRBV3-1 to TRBJ1-2; no firm D call. Germline CDR1 reads LGHDT; CDR2 reads YNNKEL (reference sequence). The germline V and J ends were trimmed by 0 bases and 1 base, with 12 bases remaining between them. The CDR3 spans 16 residues. The CDR3 DNA reads TGTGCCAGCAGCCAAGAGGTCAGGACTTTTAACTATGGCTACACCTTC. It is translated as CASSQEVRTFNYGYTF.

Worth noting for this clonotype: At one end the junction does not follow the germline gene, possibly because of a read error. The rearrangement uses TRBV7-4 and TRBJ2-3; no firm D call. CDR3 length equals 15 residues. The V gene's germline CDR1 is SGHVT and CDR2 SQSDAQ. Here the CDR3 DNA reads TGTGCCAGCAGCTCCCTCCTCTCCCCTGCACATACGCATTATTTT. Residues: CASSSLLSPAHTHYF.

This clonotype was detected only a few times. This chain uses TRBV28 with TRBJ2-3; 8 bases are shared with TRBD2. V lost 5 bases to trimming and J lost 5 bases; unmatched junction nucleotides: 12. The CDR3 extends over 16 amino acids. CDR1 is MDHEN and CDR2 is SYDVKM in the germline V gene. CDR3 region: CASSLRREVDVDTQYF. CDR3 sequence (DNA): TGTGCCAGCAGTCTTCGGCGGGAGGTTGACGTAGATACGCAGTATTTT.

The chain carries TRBV2 and TRBJ1-2; possibly TRBD1 for D (5 bases). CDR3 length: 15 amino acids. Germline-derived CDR1 and CDR2 are SNHLY and FYNNEI. V lost 7 bases and J 0 bases, leaving 15 bases between the germline ends. CDR3 amino acids: CASIPGGEANYGYTF. CDR3 coding DNA: TGTGCCAGCATCCCGGGGGGAGAAGCTAACTATGGCTACACCTTC.